This T cell receptor (beta chain) was obtained from a study of monozygotic twins with inflammatory bowel disease. Regarding the study as a whole: Variability may have been added to patient repertoires by differing immunosuppressive treatments.

TCRdb reworked the 5' RACE reads into one entry per CDR3 protein, no DNA. With roughly 100,000 distinct CDR3 sequences in the sample, the ten largest clones hold more than 1.5%. Notes on this clonotype: Its antigen is as yet unknown.

From whole blood, total RNA was isolated without any sorting of T cells. Sequenced input: blood. The origin of this receptor is a human donor with ulcerative colitis or Crohn's disease, or a healthy co-twin of an affected twin (not recorded which).

CDR3: CSVVVSQETQYF. This chain links TRBV29-1 with TRBJ2-5. Germline V CDR1 and CDR2: SQVTM, ANQGSEA. This CDR3 spans 12 amino acids.